These 25 T cell receptor beta chains originate from one sample sequenced in a study of beta chain features in type 1 diabetes. Of the isolated RNA, all was reverse transcribed, and so the sequenced material was expressed TCRB transcripts. The data were produced by immunoSEQ multiplex PCR, yet TCRdb's version contains in-frame clones alone and is incomplete. The sample lists fewer than 550,000 clones, about an eighth seen once, with approximately 0.045% in the top ten. Sequencing input: naive CD4+ T cells from blood. The receptors originated from a woman in her late teens or twenties in good health.

The chain recombines TRBV29-1 with TRBJ2-7; D is perhaps TRBD2 (6 bases). V lost 1 base and J 2 bases, leaving 15 bases between the germline ends. The germline gives CDR1 SQVTM, CDR2 ANQGSEA. The CDR3 loop spans 15 amino acids. The CDR3 loop is CSVEGAGLATYEQYF. The CDR3 region has the DNA TGCAGCGTTGAAGGGGCAGGCCTAGCGACCTACGAGCAGTACTTC.

The table lists this clone with a few counts. The chain couples TRBV4-1 to TRBJ2-6, with 11 bases fitting TRBD2. With 4 bases clipped from V and 0 bases from J, the junction kept 5 bases outside the gene matches. The germline gives CDR1 MGHRA, CDR2 YSYEKL. CDR3 length: 18 residues. This chain's CDR3 is CASSPPLAGGSGANVLTF. CDR3 sequence (DNA): TGCGCCAGCAGCCCCCCCCTAGCGGGGGGCTCTGGGGCCAACGTCCTGACTTTC.

This clone has just a few counts. J is TRBJ1-5 and V is TRBV27; a possible D gene is TRBD1 (5 bases). V lost 4 bases and J lost 0, with 10 bases in between. The CDR3 is made up of 15 amino acids. Germline CDR1 is MNHEY and CDR2 is SMNVEV (reference sequence). As DNA, the CDR3 is TGTGCCAGCAGTTCTCAGGGTTATAGCAATCAGCCCCAGCATTTT. Encoded protein: CASSSQGYSNQPQHF.

V is TRBV6-1 and J is TRBJ2-3, with D perhaps TRBD1 (6 bases). Trimming took off 5 bases at V and 0 bases at J, with 12 bases between the two ends. CDR3 length equals 15 residues. CDR1 and CDR2 (germline): MNHNS, SASEGT. The CDR3 loop is CASSQQGPSTDTQYF. The CDR3 DNA reads as TGTGCCAGCAGTCAACAGGGACCAAGCACAGATACGCAGTATTTT.

This clone was observed a few times. The chain links TRBV29-1 to TRBJ1-4, with 8 nucleotides matching TRBD1. This CDR3 has 14 residues. The germline V gene has CDR1 SQVTM and CDR2 ANQGSEA. The CDR3 nucleotides are TGCAGGCCGGGACAGGAAGAGTTGGTCGGAGAACTGTTTTTT. Translation: CRPGQEELVGELFF.

J is TRBJ2-3 and V is TRBV7-2, with 8 bases identical to TRBD2. Unmatched junction bases numbered 13, after V lost 6 bases and J lost 2 bases. Germline values: CDR1 SGHTA, CDR2 FQGNSA. There are 17 residues in the CDR3. The CDR3: CASSHPLRGAYTDTQYF. CDR3 in DNA: TGTGCCAGCAGTCATCCTTTGCGGGGGGCTTACACAGATACGCAGTATTTT.

V and J are TRBV4-2 and TRBJ2-7; TRBD2 might be the D (5 bases). The CDR3 is 15 residues long. CDR1 and CDR2 from the germline V gene are LGHNA and YNFKEQ. Deletions cut 0 bases from V and 3 bases from J, with 12 bases between. The CDR3, as DNA: TGTGCCAGCAGCCAAGATAACAGAGGGAACTACGAGCAGTACTTC. Its protein product is CASSQDNRGNYEQYF.

V and J are TRBV2 and TRBJ2-1, with unresolved D. This CDR3 is 14 amino acids long. The germline V and J ends were trimmed by 5 bases and 0 bases, with 8 bases remaining between them. CDR1 and CDR2 (germline): SNHLY, FYNNEI. The CDR3 region has the DNA TGTGCCAGCAGTCTGGCAGTCTCCTACAATGAGCAGTTCTTC. Amino acids: CASSLAVSYNEQFF.

The gene calls are TRBV2 and TRBJ2-2, with 8 bases lining up with TRBD1. The CDR3 extends over 14 amino acids. Trimming removed 5 bases from V and 4 bases from J; junction bases left unmatched: 3. Germline V gene data show CDR1 as SNHLY and CDR2 as FYNNEI. The CDR3, as DNA: TGTGCCAGCAGTAAGGGACAGGCCACCGGGGAGCTGTTTTTT. Its translation: CASSKGQATGELFF. Supplemented by reference TRBV2 and TRBJ2-2, the full variable domain reads EPEVTQTPSHQVTQMGQEVILRCVPISNHLYFYWYRQILGQKVEFLVSFYNNEISEKSEIFDDQFSVERPDGSNFTLKIRSTKLEDSAMYFCASSKGQATGELFFGEGSRLTVL.

This clone was seen a few times. This chain links TRBV7-3 with TRBJ1-1; D is unclear. Germline CDR1 is SGHTA and CDR2 is FQGTGA. This CDR3 has 15 amino acids. Trimming left V 5 bases short and J 5 bases short, with 18 bases between. In DNA form, the CDR3 reads TGTGCCAGCAGCCTAGGGTTGGGTGGTTCAACTGAAGCTTTCTTT. It specifies CASSLGLGGSTEAFF.

This clone was counted a few times. J is TRBJ2-1 and V is TRBV27, with 10 bases that match TRBD2. The junction had 15 bases not matched to a gene; V was cut back by 0 bases and J by 13 bases. There are 17 residues in the CDR3. Germline V gives CDR1 MNHEY, CDR2 SMNVEV (reference sequence). CDR3 sequence reads: CASSLSMPMGASGGQFF. In DNA form, the CDR3 reads TGTGCCAGCAGTTTATCCATGCCCATGGGGGCTAGCGGGGGTCAGTTCTTC.

This clone was seen more than once but under ten times. The V gene is TRBV29-1, the J gene TRBJ1-4, with 7 positions matching TRBD1. This CDR3 comprises 17 residues. Losses at the gene ends were 4 bases for V and 7 bases for J; bases not matched to a gene: 18. The V gene's germline CDR1 is SQVTM and CDR2 ANQGSEA. CDR3 amino acids: CSVAQGASGTVGEKLFF. CDR3 DNA sequence: TGCAGCGTTGCCCAGGGAGCGTCCGGGACAGTGGGTGAAAAACTGTTTTTT. The variable domain in full, completed from reference TRBV29-1 and TRBJ1-4, reads SAVISQKPSRDICQRGTSLTIQCQVDSQVTMMFWYRQQPGQSLTLIATANQGSEATYESGFVIDKFPISRPNLTFSTLTVSNMSPEDSSIYLCSVAQGASGTVGEKLFFGSGTQLSVL.

This clone was detected a few times. The V call is TRBV18, the J call TRBJ2-5, with D perhaps matching TRBD1 or TRBD2 (5 bases each). This CDR3 has 15 amino acids. The germline CDR1 and CDR2 sequences are KGHSH and LQKENI. Trimming removed 0 bases at V and 5 bases at J, with 13 bases between. CDR3 DNA: TGTGCCAGCTCACCACCATCTAGCCGGGGCGAGACCCAGTACTTC. Its protein is CASSPPSSRGETQYF.

V gene TRBV30 combines with J gene TRBJ2-7, with 12 positions matching TRBD1. The ends lost 2 bases at V and 4 bases at J; junction bases unmatched: 3. CDR1 is GTSNPN and CDR2 is SVGIG in the germline V gene (reference sequence). This CDR3 region has 14 residues. CDR3 amino acids: CAWSRDRGLYEQYF. The CDR3 DNA reads TGTGCCTGGAGTAGGGACAGGGGGCTTTACGAGCAGTACTTC.

The CDR3 bases are TGTGCCAGCAGGCCAAGAGGATGGACTAGCGGTAGCACAGATACGCAGTATTTT. The encoded protein is CASRPRGWTSGSTDTQYF. This chain links TRBV7-9 with TRBJ2-3; 10 positions agree with TRBD2. CDR3 length: 18 amino acids. Trimming at V came to 6 bases and at J to 0 bases, leaving 12 bases not matched to a gene. Germline CDR1 is SEHNR and CDR2 is FQNEAQ (reference sequence).

This clone was seen a handful of times. The chain joins TRBV4-1 to TRBJ2-5, with TRBD1 as a possible D gene (6 bases). Germline V gives CDR1 MGHRA, CDR2 YSYEKL. The CDR3 is 14 residues long. With 1 base removed from V and 3 bases from J, the gap between germline ends came to 9 bases. The chain's CDR3 is CASSQGAGEETQYF. The CDR3 region has the DNA TGCGCCAGCAGCCAAGGGGCAGGGGAAGAGACCCAGTACTTC.

A few counts support this clone. The CDR3 region is CASRSGDEAFF. The DNA of the CDR3 is TGTGCCAGCCGCTCTGGTGATGAAGCTTTCTTT. This chain connects TRBV25-1 to TRBJ1-1; unclear D gene. V dropped 8 bases and J dropped 7 bases, with 11 bases sitting between them. This CDR3 is built from 11 residues. Per the germline V gene, CDR1 is MGHDK and CDR2 is SYGVNS.

This rearrangement joins TRBV6-1 to TRBJ2-3; D gene unclear. V lost 6 bases to trimming and J lost 6 bases, with 10 bases between them. There are 12 residues in the CDR3. In germline, CDR1 is MNHNS, CDR2 SASEGT. CDR3 region: CASSQTRDTQYF. Here the CDR3 DNA reads TGTGCCAGCAGCCAGACTCGGGATACGCAGTATTTT.

This clone was recorded once. The V gene is TRBV7-9, the J gene TRBJ1-1; the D is unclear. Germline lookup yields CDR1 SEHNR and CDR2 FQNEAQ (reference sequence). The CDR3 runs 15 residues. The V and J ends lost 5 bases and 0 bases respectively, with 13 bases between them. Here the CDR3 DNA reads TGTGCCAGCAGCCCTTCGTTTGACATGAACACTGAAGCTTTCTTT. It specifies CASSPSFDMNTEAFF. Using reference TRBV7-9 and TRBJ1-1 for the parts outside the CDR3, the full variable domain is DTGVSQNPRHKITKRGQNVTFRCDPISEHNRLYWYRQTLGQGPEFLTYFQNEAQLEKSRLLSDRFSAERPKGSFSTLEIQRTEQGDSAMYLCASSPSFDMNTEAFFGQGTRLTVV.

A few counts support this clone. CDR3 nucleotides: TGTGCCAGCAGCCCAGGTAACTCCTACAATGAGCAGTTCTTC. Amino acids: CASSPGNSYNEQFF. The chain uses TRBV9 and TRBJ2-1; D not certain. Trimming cost V 4 bases and J 0 bases, with 8 bases left between them. The CDR3 has 14 amino acids. Germline CDR1 SGDLS, CDR2 YYNGEE.

This clone occurred a few times. It is unclear where the CDR3 begins or ends on the DNA, so no DNA is shown, and the CDR3 is as TCRdb lists it. This chain joins TRBV6-6 and TRBJ1-3. Germline CDR1 MNHNY, CDR2 SVGAGI (reference sequence). The CDR3 is 15 amino acids long, termini counted. The CDR3 sequence: CASSTSRGTGNTIYF.

This clone has more than one count but fewer than ten. The V call is TRBV18, the J call TRBJ1-1; TRBD1 matches 8 bases. Germline CDR1 and CDR2: KGHSH and LQKENI. CDR3 length: 13 amino acids. The trim removed 9 bases at V and 5 bases at J, leaving 8 bases unmatched. CDR3 DNA: TGTGCCAGTTGGACAGGGCTGAGGACTGAAGCTTTCTTT. Its protein product is CASWTGLRTEAFF. The entire variable domain, with the rest obtained from reference TRBV18 and TRBJ1-1, is as follows: NAGVMQNPRHLVRRRGQEARLRCSPMKGHSHVYWYRQLPEEGLKFMVYLQKENIIDESGMPKERFSAEFPKEGPSILRIQQVVRGDSAAYFCASWTGLRTEAFFGQGTRLTVV.

This clone showed up just a few times. The rearrangement links TRBV2 to TRBJ2-7; the D gene is possibly TRBD1 (5 bases). The CDR3 has 14 residues. CDR1 and CDR2 (germline): SNHLY, FYNNEI. Trimming shortened V by 7 bases and J by 0 bases, and 13 bases separated the two germline ends. As DNA, the CDR3 is TGTGCCAGCAAGGGGCGGTTTCTCTCCTACGAGCAGTACGTC. Encoded protein: CASKGRFLSYEQYV.

Here the CDR3 DNA reads TGTGCCAGCTCACCACGGGGGGACAATTCCTACGAGCAGTACTTC. Translation: CASSPRGDNSYEQYF. The rearrangement links TRBV18 to TRBJ2-7; either TRBD1 or TRBD2 may fit D (6 bases each). CDR1 KGHSH and CDR2 LQKENI come from the germline V gene. The CDR3 loop spans 15 amino acids. Trimming removed 1 base from V and 1 base from J, with 11 bases in between.

The rearrangement joins TRBV9 to TRBJ1-2; 8 nucleotides agree with TRBD1. This CDR3 contains 14 residues. CDR1 SGDLS and CDR2 YYNGEE come from the germline V gene. The V and J ends lost 0 bases and 7 bases, in that order; junction bases with no gene match: 5. The CDR3 bases are TGTGCCAGCAGCGTAGGACAGGGGAGCGGTGGCTACACCTTC. Translating gives CASSVGQGSGGYTF.